What follows describes a single T cell receptor (beta chain). This is likely an artifact of a read error, given a far larger clone one base away. The data were taken from a study of kidney transplant recipient with SARS-CoV-2 infection. The V end lost 3 bases, the J end lost 5 bases, and 7 bases lay between the germline ends. Germline V gene sequence: CDR1 SGHTA, CDR2 FQGNSA. The CDR3 loop spans 12 amino acids. Each CDR3 protein gets one entry after TCRdb re-called the reads with MiXCR. The sample lists approximately 240,000 distinct CDR3 sequences, about 30% occurring once. The source of this sequence is a young adult male patient who had COVID-19 and was a kidney transplant recipient. The graft donor may account for some of the T cells. Sequencing was performed on a blood sample, taken at baseline and between days 110 and 120 from a kidney transplant recipient. The genes are TRBV7-2 and TRBJ1-1, with a possible D match to TRBD1 (5 bases). CDR3 region: CASSFEGTEAFF. DNA for the CDR3: TGTGCCAGCAGCTTCGAGGGGACTGAAGCTTTCTTT. Full variable domain (outside the CDR3, taken from reference TRBV7-2 and TRBJ1-1): GAGVSQSPSNKVTEKGKDVELRCDPISGHTALYWYRQSLGQGLEFLIYFQGNSAPDKSGLPSDRFSAERTGGSVSTLTIQRTQQEDSAVYLCASSFEGTEAFFGQGTRLTVV.